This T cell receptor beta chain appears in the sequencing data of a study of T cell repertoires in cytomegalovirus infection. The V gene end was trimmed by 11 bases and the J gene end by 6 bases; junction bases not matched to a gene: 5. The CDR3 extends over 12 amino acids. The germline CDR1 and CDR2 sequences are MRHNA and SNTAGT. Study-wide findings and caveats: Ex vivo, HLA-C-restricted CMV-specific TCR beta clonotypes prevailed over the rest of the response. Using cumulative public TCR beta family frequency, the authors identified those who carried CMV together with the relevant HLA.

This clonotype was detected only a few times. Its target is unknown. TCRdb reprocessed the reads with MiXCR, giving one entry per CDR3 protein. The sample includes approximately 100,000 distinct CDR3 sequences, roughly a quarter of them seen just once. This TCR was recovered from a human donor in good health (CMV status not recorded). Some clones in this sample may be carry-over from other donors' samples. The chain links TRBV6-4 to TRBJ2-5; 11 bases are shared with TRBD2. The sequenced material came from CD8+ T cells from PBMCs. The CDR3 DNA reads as TGTGCCCGTACTAGCGGGGGCAAGACCCAGTACTTC. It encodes CARTSGGKTQYF.